This T cell receptor (beta chain) was sequenced in a study of T cells after yellow fever vaccination. Study-wide points: Subsequent booster samples again held most clones from primary vaccination (under 98% CD4, about 86% CD8).

Losses at the gene ends were 2 bases for V and 2 bases for J; bases not matched to a gene: 14. The CDR3 spans 18 residues. Researchers made TCR cDNA using 5'RACE template switching, and this step added a universal primer site and UMIs. TCRdb ran MiXCR on the 5' RACE reads and lists one entry per CDR3 protein. The profile shows some 350,000 distinct CDR3 sequences, 3% to 4.5% of them singletons. This clonotype turned up a few times. Its antigen remains unknown. This clonotype was sampled from a man aged 18 to 35 who received the YFV17D yellow fever vaccine. The chain uses TRBV12-3 or TRBV12-4 and TRBJ2-7, with 8 positions matching TRBD1. The starting material was PBMCs, obtained 5 days after the yellow fever booster vaccination. CDR3: CASSLQNPDRAHPYEQYF. As DNA, the CDR3 is TGTGCCAGCAGTTTACAAAACCCGGACAGGGCCCACCCCTACGAGCAGTACTTC.